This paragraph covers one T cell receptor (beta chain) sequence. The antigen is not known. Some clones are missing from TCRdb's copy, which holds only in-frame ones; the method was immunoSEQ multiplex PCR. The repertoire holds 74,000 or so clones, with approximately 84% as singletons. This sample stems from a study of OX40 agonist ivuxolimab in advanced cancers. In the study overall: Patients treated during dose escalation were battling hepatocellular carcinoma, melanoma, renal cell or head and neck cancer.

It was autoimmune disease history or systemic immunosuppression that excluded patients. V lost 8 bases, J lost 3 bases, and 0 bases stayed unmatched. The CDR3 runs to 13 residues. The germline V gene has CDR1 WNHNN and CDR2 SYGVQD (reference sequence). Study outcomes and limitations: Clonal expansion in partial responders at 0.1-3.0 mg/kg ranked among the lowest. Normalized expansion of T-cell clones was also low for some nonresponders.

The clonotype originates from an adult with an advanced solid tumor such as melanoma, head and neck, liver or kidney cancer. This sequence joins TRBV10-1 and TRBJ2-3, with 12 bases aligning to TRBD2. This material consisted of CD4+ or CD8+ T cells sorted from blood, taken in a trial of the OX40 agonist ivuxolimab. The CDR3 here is CASGLAGTDTQYF. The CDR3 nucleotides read TGCGCCAGCGGACTAGCGGGAACAGATACGCAGTATTTT.